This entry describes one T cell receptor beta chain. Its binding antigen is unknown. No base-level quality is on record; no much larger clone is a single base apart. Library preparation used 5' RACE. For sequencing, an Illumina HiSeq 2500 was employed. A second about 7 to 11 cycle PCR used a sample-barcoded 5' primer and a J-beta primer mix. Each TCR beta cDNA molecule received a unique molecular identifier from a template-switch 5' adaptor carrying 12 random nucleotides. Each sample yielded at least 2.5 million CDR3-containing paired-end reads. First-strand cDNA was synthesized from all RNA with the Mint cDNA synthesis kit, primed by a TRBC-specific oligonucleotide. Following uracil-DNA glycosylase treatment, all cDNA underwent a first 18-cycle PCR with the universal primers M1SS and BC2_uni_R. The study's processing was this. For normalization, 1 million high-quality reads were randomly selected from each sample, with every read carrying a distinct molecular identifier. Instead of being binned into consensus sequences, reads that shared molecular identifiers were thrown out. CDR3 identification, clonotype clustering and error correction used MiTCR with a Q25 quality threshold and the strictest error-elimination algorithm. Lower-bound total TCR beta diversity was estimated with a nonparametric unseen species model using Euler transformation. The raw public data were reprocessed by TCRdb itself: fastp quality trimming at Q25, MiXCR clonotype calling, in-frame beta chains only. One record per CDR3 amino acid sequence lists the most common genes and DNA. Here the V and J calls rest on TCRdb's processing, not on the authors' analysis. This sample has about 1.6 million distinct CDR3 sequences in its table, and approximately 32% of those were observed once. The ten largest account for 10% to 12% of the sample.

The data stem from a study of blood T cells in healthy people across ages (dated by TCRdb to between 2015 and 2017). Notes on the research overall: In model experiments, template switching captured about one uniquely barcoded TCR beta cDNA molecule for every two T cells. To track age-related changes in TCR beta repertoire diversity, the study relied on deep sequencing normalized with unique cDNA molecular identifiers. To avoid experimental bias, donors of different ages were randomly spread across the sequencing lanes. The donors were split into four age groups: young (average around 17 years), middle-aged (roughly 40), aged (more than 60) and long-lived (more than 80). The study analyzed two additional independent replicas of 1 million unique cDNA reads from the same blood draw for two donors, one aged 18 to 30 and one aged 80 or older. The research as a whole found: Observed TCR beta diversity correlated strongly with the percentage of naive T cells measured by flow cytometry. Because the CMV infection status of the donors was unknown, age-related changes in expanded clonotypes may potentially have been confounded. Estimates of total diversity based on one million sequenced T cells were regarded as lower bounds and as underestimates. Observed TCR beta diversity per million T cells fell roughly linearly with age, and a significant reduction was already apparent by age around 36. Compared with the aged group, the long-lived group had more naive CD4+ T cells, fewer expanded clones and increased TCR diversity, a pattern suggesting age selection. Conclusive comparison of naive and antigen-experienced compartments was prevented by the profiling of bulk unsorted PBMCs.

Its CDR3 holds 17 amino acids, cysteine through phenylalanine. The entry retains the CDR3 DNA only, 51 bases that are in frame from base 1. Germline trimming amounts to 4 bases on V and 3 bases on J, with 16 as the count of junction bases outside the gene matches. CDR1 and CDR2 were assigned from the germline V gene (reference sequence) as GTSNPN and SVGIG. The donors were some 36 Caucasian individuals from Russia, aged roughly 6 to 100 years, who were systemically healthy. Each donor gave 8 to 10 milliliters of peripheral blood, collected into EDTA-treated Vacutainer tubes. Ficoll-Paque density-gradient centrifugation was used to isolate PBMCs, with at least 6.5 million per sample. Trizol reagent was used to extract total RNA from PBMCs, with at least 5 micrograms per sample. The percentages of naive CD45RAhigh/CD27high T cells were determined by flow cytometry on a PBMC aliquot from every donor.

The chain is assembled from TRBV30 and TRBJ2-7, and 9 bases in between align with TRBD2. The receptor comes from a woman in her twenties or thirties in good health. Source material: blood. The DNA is TGTGCCTGGAAGGAGACTGGCGGGAGGGCCGGATACTACGAGCAGTACTTC. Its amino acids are CAWKETGGRAGYYEQYF.